This TCR beta chain was recorded in a study of blood T cell repertoires in COVID-19. Looking at the study overall: Sites in the United States, Italy and Spain provided acute and convalescent COVID-19 samples. From T cells, B-cell-depleted T cells, or PBMCs came the material, which was cDNA or gDNA.

Original handling: Researchers report that nucleated cell counts were estimated from reference gene primer amplification. Some clones are missing from TCRdb's copy, which holds only in-frame ones; the method was immunoSEQ multiplex PCR. V, J and clone size are taken as reported in that table, and D and trimming were inferred from the DNA itself. The sample lists about 270,000 clones, approximately 85% occurring once. CDR1 and CDR2 from the germline V gene are SNHLY and FYNNEI. This CDR3 has 17 amino acids. The V and J ends lost 3 bases and 2 bases respectively, with 17 bases between them. The clonotype comes from a human donor in a cohort sampled during active COVID-19. V usage is TRBV2 and J usage is TRBJ1-3, with D possibly matching TRBD1 (6 bases). The sequenced sample was peripheral blood. CDR3 loop: CASSDGRGLGTGNTIYF. CDR3 nucleotide sequence: TGTGCCAGCAGTGATGGCAGGGGCTTAGGCACTGGAAACACCATATATTTT.